This paragraph reports one T cell receptor beta chain. The antigen remains unidentified. The data were obtained in a study of T cell responses to AZD1222 COVID-19 vaccine. Regarding the study as a whole: At baseline, seropositivity was found in only a handful of AZD1222 recipients.

Clones were read by immunoSEQ multiplex PCR, and TCRdb kept only the in-frame ones, dropping some. The sample has roughly 98,000 clones; roughly nine tenths are singletons. The source was peripheral blood, collected on day 0 of AZD1222 vaccination. The TCR comes from an adult in good health.

In nucleotides, the CDR3 is TGTGCCATCAGTGAAGTCTCTGGGGCCAACGTCCTGACTTTC. It yields the protein CAISEVSGANVLTF. The V gene is TRBV10-3, the J gene TRBJ2-6, with D unclear. Looked up from germline, CDR1 is ENHRY and CDR2 is SYGVKD. V lost 3 bases to trimming and J lost 0 bases, with 3 bases between them. The CDR3 has 14 amino acids.